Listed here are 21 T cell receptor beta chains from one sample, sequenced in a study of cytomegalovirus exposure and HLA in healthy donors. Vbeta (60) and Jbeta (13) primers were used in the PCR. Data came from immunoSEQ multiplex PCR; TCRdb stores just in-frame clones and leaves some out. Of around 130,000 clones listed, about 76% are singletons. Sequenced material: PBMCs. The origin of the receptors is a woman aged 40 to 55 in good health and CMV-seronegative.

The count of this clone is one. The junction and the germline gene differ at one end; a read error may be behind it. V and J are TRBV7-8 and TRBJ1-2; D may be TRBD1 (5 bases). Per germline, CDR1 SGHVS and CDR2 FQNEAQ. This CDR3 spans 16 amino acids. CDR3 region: CASSLASRTGSGATYF. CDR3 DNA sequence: TGTGCCAGCAGCTTAGCTAGTCGGACCGGGAGCGGGGCTACTTACTTC. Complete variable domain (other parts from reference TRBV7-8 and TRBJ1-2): GAGVSQSPRYKVAKRGQDVALRCDPISGHVSLFWYQQALGQGPEFLTYFQNEAQLDKSGLPSDRFFAERPEGSVSTLKIQRTQQEDSAVYLCASSLASRTGSGATYFGSGTRLTVV.

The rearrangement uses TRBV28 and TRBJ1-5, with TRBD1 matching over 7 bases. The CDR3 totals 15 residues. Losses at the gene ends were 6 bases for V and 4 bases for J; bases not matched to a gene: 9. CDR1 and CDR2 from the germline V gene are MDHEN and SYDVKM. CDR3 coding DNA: TGTGCCAGCAGATCAGACAGGGTAGTGAATCAGCCCCAGCATTTT. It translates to CASRSDRVVNQPQHF.

The CDR3 spells CASSLEGRQAFYGYTF. Here the CDR3 DNA reads TGTGCCAGCAGCTTAGAAGGTCGACAGGCCTTCTATGGCTACACCTTC. J is TRBJ1-2 and V is TRBV7-2, with D possibly matching TRBD1 (6 bases). The CDR3 consists of 16 residues. Between the trimmed V and J ends, which lost 1 base and 4 bases, there was a span of 16 bases. Per germline, CDR1 SGHTA and CDR2 FQGNSA. The full variable domain, in which reference TRBV7-2 and TRBJ1-2 provide the parts outside the CDR3, is GAGVSQSPSNKVTEKGKDVELRCDPISGHTALYWYRQSLGQGLEFLIYFQGNSAPDKSGLPSDRFSAERTGGSVSTLTIQRTQQEDSAVYLCASSLEGRQAFYGYTFGSGTRLTVV.

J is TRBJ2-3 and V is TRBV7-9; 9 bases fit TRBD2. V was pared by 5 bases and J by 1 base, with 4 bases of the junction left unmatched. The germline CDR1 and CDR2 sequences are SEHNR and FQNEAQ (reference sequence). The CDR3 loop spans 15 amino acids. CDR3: CASSLSGSGTDTQYF. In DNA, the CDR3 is TGTGCCAGCAGCCTTAGCGGGAGCGGCACAGATACGCAGTATTTT. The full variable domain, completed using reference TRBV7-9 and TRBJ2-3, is DTGVSQNPRHKITKRGQNVTFRCDPISEHNRLYWYRQTLGQGPEFLTYFQNEAQLEKSRLLSDRFSAERPKGSFSTLEIQRTEQGDSAMYLCASSLSGSGTDTQYFGPGTRLTVL.

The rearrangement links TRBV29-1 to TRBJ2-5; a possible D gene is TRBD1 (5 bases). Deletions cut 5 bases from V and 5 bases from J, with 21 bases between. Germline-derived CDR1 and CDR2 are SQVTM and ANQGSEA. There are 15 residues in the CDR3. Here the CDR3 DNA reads TGCAGCGTTCGCGGTAGGGGCATGTCGGTGGAGACCCAGTACTTC. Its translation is CSVRGRGMSVETQYF.

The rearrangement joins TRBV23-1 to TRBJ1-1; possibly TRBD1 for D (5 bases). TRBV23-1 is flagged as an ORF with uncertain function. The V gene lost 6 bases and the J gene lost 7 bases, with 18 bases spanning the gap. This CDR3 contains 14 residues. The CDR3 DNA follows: TGCGCCAGCAGCCAACCTGCCGGGACTAGTGAAGCTTTCTTT. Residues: CASSQPAGTSEAFF.

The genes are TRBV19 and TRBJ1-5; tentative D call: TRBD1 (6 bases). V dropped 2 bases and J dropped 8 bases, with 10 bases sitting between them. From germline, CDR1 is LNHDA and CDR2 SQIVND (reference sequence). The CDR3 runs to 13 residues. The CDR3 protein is CASSIQGWEPQHF. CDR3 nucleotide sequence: TGTGCCAGTAGTATACAGGGGTGGGAGCCCCAGCATTTT.

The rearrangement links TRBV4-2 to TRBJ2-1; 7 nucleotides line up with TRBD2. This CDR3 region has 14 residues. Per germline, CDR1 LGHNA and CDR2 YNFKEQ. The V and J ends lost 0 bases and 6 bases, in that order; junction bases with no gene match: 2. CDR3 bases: TGTGCCAGCAGCCAAGATAGCGGGCTCAATGAGCAGTTCTTC. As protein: CASSQDSGLNEQFF.

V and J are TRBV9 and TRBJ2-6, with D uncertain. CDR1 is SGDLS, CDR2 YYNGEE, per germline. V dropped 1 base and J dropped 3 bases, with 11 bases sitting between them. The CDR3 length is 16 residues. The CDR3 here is CASSVRQAGGANVLTF. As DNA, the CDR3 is TGTGCCAGCAGCGTACGGCAGGCTGGTGGGGCCAACGTCCTGACTTTC.

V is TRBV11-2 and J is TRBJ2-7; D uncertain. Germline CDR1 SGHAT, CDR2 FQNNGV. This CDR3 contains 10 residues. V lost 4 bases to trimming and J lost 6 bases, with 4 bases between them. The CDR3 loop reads CASSSLEQYF. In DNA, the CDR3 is TGTGCCAGCAGCTCCCTCGAGCAGTACTTC.

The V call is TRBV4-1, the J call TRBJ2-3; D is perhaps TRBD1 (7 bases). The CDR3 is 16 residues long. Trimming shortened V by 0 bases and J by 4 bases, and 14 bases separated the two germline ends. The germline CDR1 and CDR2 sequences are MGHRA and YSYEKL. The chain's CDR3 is CASSQDQGGSADTQYF. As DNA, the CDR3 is TGCGCCAGCAGCCAAGATCAGGGGGGAAGCGCAGATACGCAGTATTTT.

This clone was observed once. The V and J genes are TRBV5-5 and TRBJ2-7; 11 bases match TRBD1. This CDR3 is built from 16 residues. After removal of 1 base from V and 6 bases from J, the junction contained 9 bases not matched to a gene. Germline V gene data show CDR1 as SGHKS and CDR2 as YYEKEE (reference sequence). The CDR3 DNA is TGTGCCAGCAGCTTGCGGGGCGAGGACAGGGGGCGCGAGCAGTACTTC. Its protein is CASSLRGEDRGREQYF.

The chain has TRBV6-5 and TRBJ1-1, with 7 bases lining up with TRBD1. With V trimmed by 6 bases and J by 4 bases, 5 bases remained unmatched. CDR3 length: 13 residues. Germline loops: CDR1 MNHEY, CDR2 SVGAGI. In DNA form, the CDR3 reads TGTGCCAGCAGCTCGACAGGGCCCACTGAAGCTTTCTTT. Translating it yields CASSSTGPTEAFF.

CDR3 bases: TGTGCCAGCAGTGAAGGCGCGGTCCATCCCTCCGAGCAGTACTTC. This gives the protein CASSEGAVHPSEQYF. The chain combines TRBV2 with TRBJ2-5; no reliable D call. The end of the DNA is better explained by TRBJ2-7, so the J call may be wrong. Germline CDR1 is SNHLY and CDR2 is FYNNEI. The CDR3 has 15 amino acids.

The CDR3, as DNA: TGTGCCAGTAGTAGACAGGGAGGTGGCTACACCTTC. It yields the protein CASSRQGGGYTF. The chain links TRBV19 to TRBJ1-2; 7 nucleotides align to TRBD1. The germline gives CDR1 LNHDA, CDR2 SQIVND (reference sequence). The CDR3 is made up of 12 amino acids. The J segment lost 7 bases and the V segment lost 4 bases, leaving 3 bases of the junction unmatched.

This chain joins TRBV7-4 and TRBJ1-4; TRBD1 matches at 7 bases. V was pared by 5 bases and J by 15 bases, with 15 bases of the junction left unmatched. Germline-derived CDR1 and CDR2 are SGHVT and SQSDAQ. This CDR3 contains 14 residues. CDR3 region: CASSRKDRPIVLFF. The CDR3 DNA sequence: TGTGCCAGCAGCCGCAAGGACAGGCCCATAGTGTTGTTTTTT.

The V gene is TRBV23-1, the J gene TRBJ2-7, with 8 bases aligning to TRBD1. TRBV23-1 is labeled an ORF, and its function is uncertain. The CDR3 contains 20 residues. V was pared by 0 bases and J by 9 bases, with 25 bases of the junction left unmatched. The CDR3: CASSQSCSLQGAALQYGQYF. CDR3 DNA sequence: TGCGCCAGCAGTCAATCTTGTTCCCTTCAGGGGGCGGCCCTCCAGTATGGGCAGTACTTC.

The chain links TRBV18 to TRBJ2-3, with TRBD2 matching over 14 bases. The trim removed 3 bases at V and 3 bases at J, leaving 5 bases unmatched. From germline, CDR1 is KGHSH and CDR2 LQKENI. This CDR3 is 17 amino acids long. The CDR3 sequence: CASSPGLAGVMTDTQYF. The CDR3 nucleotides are TGTGCCAGCTCACCGGGACTAGCGGGGGTTATGACAGATACGCAGTATTTT.

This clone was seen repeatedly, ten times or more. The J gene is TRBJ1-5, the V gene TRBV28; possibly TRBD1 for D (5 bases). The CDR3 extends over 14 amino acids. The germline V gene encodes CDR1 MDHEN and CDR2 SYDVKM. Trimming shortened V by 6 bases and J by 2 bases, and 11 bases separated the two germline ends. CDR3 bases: TGTGCCAGCAGCTACTTAGGGGGCAATCAGCCCCAGCATTTT. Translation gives CASSYLGGNQPQHF.

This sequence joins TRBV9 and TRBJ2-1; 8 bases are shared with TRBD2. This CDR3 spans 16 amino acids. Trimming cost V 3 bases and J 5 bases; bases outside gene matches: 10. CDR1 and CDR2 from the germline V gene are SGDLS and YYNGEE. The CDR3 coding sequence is TGTGCCAGCAGCGCGCCGGGACTAGAATACAACAATGAGCAGTTCTTC. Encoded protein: CASSAPGLEYNNEQFF. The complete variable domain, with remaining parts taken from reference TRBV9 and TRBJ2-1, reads DSGVTQTPKHLITATGQRVTLRCSPRSGDLSVYWYQQSLDQGLQFLIQYYNGEERAKGNILERFSAQQFPDLHSELNLSSLELGDSALYFCASSAPGLEYNNEQFFGPGTRLTVL.

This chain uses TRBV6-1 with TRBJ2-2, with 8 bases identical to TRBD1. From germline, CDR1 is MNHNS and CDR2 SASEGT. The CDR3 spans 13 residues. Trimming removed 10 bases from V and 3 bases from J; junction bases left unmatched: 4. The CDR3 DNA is TGTGCCAACAGACAGGGGTACACCGGGGAGCTGTTTTTT. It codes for CANRQGYTGELFF.